One and the same sample provided the 9 T cell receptor beta chains below, sequenced in a study of T-cell reconstitution after alpha-beta-depleted transplantation in children. Unique molecular identifiers were incorporated into the prepared TCRbeta library. MiXCR, run by TCRdb on the PCR reads, gives a single entry per CDR3 protein. Altogether hundreds of thousands of distinct CDR3 sequences are present, around 8% being singletons, with the ten largest covering less than 8%. Sequences were derived from PBMCs, mostly from graft donor cells, sampled 180 days after TCRalphabeta/CD19-depleted stem cell transplant. Every receptor here comes from a male patient between 5 and 17 years old who had a stem cell transplant for acute lymphoblastic leukemia, so the T cells may come from the graft donor.

This clonotype has a count of ten or more. The genes are TRBV20-1 and TRBJ1-3; D ambiguous. V lost 0 bases to trimming and J lost 2 bases, with 8 bases between them. The CDR3 is made up of 14 amino acids. From germline, CDR1 is DFQATT and CDR2 SNEGSKA (reference sequence). In nucleotides, the CDR3 is TGCAGTGCTAGAGAATTCGGTACTGGAAACACCATATATTTT. Protein product: CSAREFGTGNTIYF.

In this sample, this clonotype turned up many times. This chain uses TRBV7-2 with TRBJ2-7; 9 positions match TRBD2. The length of the CDR3 is 15 residues. Looked up from germline, CDR1 is SGHTA and CDR2 is FQGNSA. V was clipped by 4 bases and J by 4 bases; unmatched bases: 8. The CDR3 DNA reads TGTGCCAGCAGCTGGTCGGGCGGGGGGGCTTACGAGCAGTACTTC. Translating gives CASSWSGGGAYEQYF.

The sample holds many counts of this clonotype. The chain employs TRBV7-2 and TRBJ2-2, with D possibly being TRBD1 or TRBD2 (5 bases each). The CDR3 contains 15 residues. V was pared by 1 base and J by 1 base, with 7 bases between. Germline V lookup: CDR1 SGHTA, CDR2 FQGNSA. The CDR3 loop reads CASSLDGGNTGELFF. CDR3 sequence (DNA): TGTGCCAGCAGCTTAGATGGGGGGAACACCGGGGAGCTGTTTTTT.

This clonotype was recorded many times. The J gene is TRBJ2-1, the V gene TRBV20-1, with TRBD2 matching over 13 bases. This CDR3 is built from 17 residues. The germline gives CDR1 DFQATT, CDR2 SNEGSKA (reference sequence). Trimming at V came to 1 base and at J to 6 bases, leaving 9 bases not matched to a gene. The CDR3 reads CSARGPPGLAGINEQFF. DNA for the CDR3: TGCAGTGCTAGAGGGCCCCCGGGACTAGCGGGAATCAATGAGCAGTTCTTC.

This clonotype was detected ten times or more. This chain connects TRBV28 to TRBJ2-7, with TRBD2 matching 9 bases. Trimming took 8 bases from V and 0 from J; bases not matched to a gene: 5. The CDR3 is made up of 14 amino acids. The V gene's germline CDR1 is MDHEN and CDR2 SYDVKM. CDR3 sequence reads: CASRTSASSYEQYF. Here the CDR3 DNA reads TGTGCCAGCCGGACTAGCGCCAGCTCCTACGAGCAGTACTTC.

This clonotype showed up many times. The chain carries TRBV4-1 and TRBJ2-1, with 10 bases lining up with TRBD2. In germline, CDR1 is MGHRA, CDR2 YSYEKL. CDR3 length: 14 residues. The J segment lost 10 bases and the V segment lost 3 bases, leaving 6 bases of the junction unmatched. CDR3 amino acids: CASSQAGAGGEQFF. The CDR3 region has the DNA TGCGCCAGCAGCCAGGCCGGAGCGGGAGGGGAGCAGTTCTTC.

This clonotype was seen repeatedly, ten times or more. This rearrangement joins TRBV7-8 to TRBJ1-1; D not resolved. The CDR3 runs to 12 residues. The germline V gene has CDR1 SGHVS and CDR2 FQNEAQ. The germline V and J ends were trimmed by 4 bases and 1 base, with 4 bases remaining between them. This CDR3 is CASSWSNTEAFF. The CDR3 DNA reads TGTGCCAGCAGCTGGTCGAACACTGAAGCTTTCTTT. Drawing the rest from reference TRBV7-8 and TRBJ1-1, the complete variable domain is GAGVSQSPRYKVAKRGQDVALRCDPISGHVSLFWYQQALGQGPEFLTYFQNEAQLDKSGLPSDRFFAERPEGSVSTLKIQRTQQEDSAVYLCASSWSNTEAFFGQGTRLTVV.

This clonotype was found many times. J is TRBJ2-2 and V is TRBV9; 15 bases are shared with TRBD2. This CDR3 spans 17 amino acids. The junction had 7 bases not matched to a gene; V was cut back by 3 bases and J by 7 bases. CDR1 is SGDLS, CDR2 YYNGEE, per germline. DNA for the CDR3: TGTGCCAGCAGCGCTGGGACTAGCGGGAGGAGGGGCGGGGAGCTGTTTTTT. Its translation is CASSAGTSGRRGGELFF.

This clonotype was counted many times. The V gene is TRBV6-2 or TRBV6-3, the J gene TRBJ1-2; 7 nucleotides match TRBD1. The CDR3 length is 12 residues. V trimming: 5 bases; J trimming: 8 bases; junction bases outside the gene matches: 5. CDR1 MNHEY and CDR2 SVGEGT come from the germline V gene. The CDR3 DNA reads TGTGCCAGCAGTGAGACAGGGCAAGGCTACACCTTC. Its protein product is CASSETGQGYTF.